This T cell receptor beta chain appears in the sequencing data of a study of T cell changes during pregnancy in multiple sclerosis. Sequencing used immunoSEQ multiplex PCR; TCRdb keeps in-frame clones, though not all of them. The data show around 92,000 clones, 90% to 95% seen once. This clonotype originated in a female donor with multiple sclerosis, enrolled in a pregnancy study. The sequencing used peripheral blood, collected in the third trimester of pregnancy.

The CDR3 loop is CASSPRTGPYEQYF. CDR3 nucleotides: TGCGCCAGCAGCCCGCGGACAGGGCCCTACGAGCAGTACTTC. This chain links TRBV5-1 with TRBJ2-7, with 8 bases lining up with TRBD1. Germline trimming cut 4 bases from V and 2 bases from J; bases unmatched to any gene: 5. The CDR3 covers 14 residues. The germline CDR1 and CDR2 sequences are SGHRS and YFSETQ.